This entry lists 5 T cell receptor beta chains sequenced from one sample in a study of CD8+ T cells in alopecia areata (dated by TCRdb to the late 2010s). Interpreted using the paper, the time point label stands for: about 4 weeks on oral tofacitinib. Explained via the paper, the treatment or condition label denotes: oral pan-JAK inhibitor, 5-10 mg twice daily. Library construction relied on the immunoSEQ multiplex PCR assay. To provide template for TCR sequencing, every sample had RNA extracted and reverse transcribed into cDNA. TCRdb carries this immuneACCESS record with in-frame sequences only. Its versions omit some clonotypes, under half of them owing to an unresolved V gene in the studies checked, with the rest unexplained. In this sample the table shows 200,000 to 250,000 clones, 50% to 70% of which occur a single time. The top ten hold 1.6% of the sample. The sample here was CD4+ T cells sorted from blood, taken at week 4, from a patient treated with tofacitinib. All receptors come from a human donor with alopecia areata.

The chain joins TRBV5-6 to TRBJ1-6; 7 bases match TRBD1. Germline CDR1 reads SGHDT; CDR2 reads YYEEEE. V was pared by 0 bases and J by 2 bases, with 2 bases of the junction left unmatched. The CDR3 covers 16 residues. The chain's CDR3 is CASSLGGGAYNSPLHF. In nucleotides, the CDR3 is TGTGCCAGCAGCTTGGGAGGGGGCGCCTATAATTCACCCCTCCACTTT.

This chain joins TRBV6-5 and TRBJ2-3; possible D gene TRBD2, 5 bases. Deletions cut 6 bases from V and 9 bases from J, with 10 bases between. Germline lookup yields CDR1 MNHEY and CDR2 SVGAGI. This CDR3 is 11 amino acids long. CDR3 loop: CASSQTGTQYF. For the CDR3, the DNA is TGTGCCAGCAGCCAGACGGGGACGCAGTATTTT.

The rearrangement links TRBV29-1 to TRBJ2-1; 9 positions match TRBD2. The J segment lost 3 bases and the V segment lost 6 bases, leaving 6 bases of the junction unmatched. The CDR3 is 14 residues long. The V gene's germline CDR1 is SQVTM and CDR2 ANQGSEA. The CDR3 DNA follows: TGCAGCGTGGAATTAGCGGGGGTCTACAATGAGCAGTTCTTC. Amino acids: CSVELAGVYNEQFF.

The V call is TRBV18, the J call TRBJ2-3; TRBD2 might be the D (5 bases). The V and J ends lost 2 bases and 3 bases respectively, with 6 bases between them. Germline lookup yields CDR1 KGHSH and CDR2 LQKENI. This CDR3 region has 13 residues. In nucleotides, the CDR3 is TGTGCCAGCTCACCAACTAGAACAGATACGCAGTATTTT. Protein sequence: CASSPTRTDTQYF.

In its sample, this clone was seen a few times. V and J are TRBV7-9 and TRBJ1-1; a weak D match, TRBD1 (5 bases). CDR1 is SEHNR and CDR2 is FQNEAQ in the germline V gene (reference sequence). The CDR3 covers 14 residues. V was pared by 5 bases and J by 6 bases, with 16 bases between. The CDR3 nucleotides read TGTGCCAGCAGCCCCGGACAACAGCAGTCTGAAGCTTTCTTT. Protein product: CASSPGQQQSEAFF.